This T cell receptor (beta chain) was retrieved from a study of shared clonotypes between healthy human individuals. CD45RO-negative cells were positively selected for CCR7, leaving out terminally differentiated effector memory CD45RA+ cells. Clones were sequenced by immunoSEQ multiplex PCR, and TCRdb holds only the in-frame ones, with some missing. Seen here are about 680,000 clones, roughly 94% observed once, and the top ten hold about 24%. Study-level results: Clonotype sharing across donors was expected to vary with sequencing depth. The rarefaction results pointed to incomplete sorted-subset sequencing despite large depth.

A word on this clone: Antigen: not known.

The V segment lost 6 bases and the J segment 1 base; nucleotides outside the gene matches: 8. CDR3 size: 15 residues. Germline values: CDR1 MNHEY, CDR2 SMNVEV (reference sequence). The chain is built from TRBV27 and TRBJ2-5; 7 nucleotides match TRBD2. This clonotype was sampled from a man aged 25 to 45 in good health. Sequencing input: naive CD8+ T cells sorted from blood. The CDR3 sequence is CASSNEGGIQETQYF. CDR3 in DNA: TGTGCCAGCAGCAACGAGGGAGGGATCCAAGAGACCCAGTACTTC.